A selection of T cell receptor beta chains follows, all from one sample in a study of tissue T cells after allogeneic stem cell transplantation. The table came from immunoSEQ multiplex PCR; TCRdb's copy has only in-frame clones and leaves some out. The sample holds under 5,000 clones, around 60% seen once. Sequencing used left colon tissue, obtained at autopsy. The origin of the receptors is a male donor older than 55 with lung cancer. CDR3s include the opening cysteine and the closing phenylalanine or tryptophan. The D gene is left open where the match is weak. Only part of the rows carry a size: once, few, many, or a class if the clone is expanded.

j_gene	abundance	v_gene	d_gene	CDR3aa	CDR3nt
TRBJ1-4	.	TRBV5-1	TRBD1	CASSTLPGQGNEKLFF	TGCGCCAGCAGCACCCTTCCGGGACAGGGGAATGAAAAACTGTTTTTT
TRBJ2-1	.	TRBV19	.	CASSNYRVEDEQFF	TGTGCCAGTAGTAACTACAGGGTAGAGGATGAGCAGTTCTTC
TRBJ2-5	.	TRBV12-5	.	CATRMGAQETQYF	TGTGCTACCCGCATGGGCGCCCAAGAGACCCAGTACTTC
TRBJ2-7	few	TRBV6-6	.	CASSYLGVVGF	TGTGCCAGCAGTTACCTCGGGGTCGTCGGCTTC
TRBJ1-2	.	TRBV6-2/TRBV6-3	TRBD1	CASSLTPQGADYGYTF	TGTGCCAGCAGTTTAACTCCACAGGGGGCGGACTATGGCTACACCTTC
TRBJ1-1	.	TRBV6-6	TRBD1	CASSKDRGIGTEAFF	TGTGCCAGCAGTAAAGACAGGGGCATCGGCACTGAAGCTTTCTTT
TRBJ2-7	.	TRBV18	TRBD2	CASSPAGGPHEQYF	TGTGCCAGCTCACCGGCGGGAGGGCCCCACGAGCAGTACTTC
TRBJ2-5	.	TRBV9	TRBD2	CASSVGPSGGEETQYF	TGTGCCAGCAGCGTAGGTCCTAGCGGGGGGGAAGAGACCCAGTACTTC
TRBJ1-3	.	TRBV24-1	.	CATSDRIGRPLSVGNTIYF	TGTGCCACCAGTGATAGAATAGGTCGCCCGCTCAGTGTCGGAAACACCATATATTTT
TRBJ1-5	.	TRBV7-9	.	CASSLGDQPQHF	TGTGCCAGCAGCTTAGGAGACCAGCCCCAGCATTTT
TRBJ2-7	.	TRBV7-2	TRBD1	CASSLVSTQGAAYEQYF	TGTGCCAGCAGCTTAGTTAGCACACAGGGGGCTGCCTACGAGCAGTACTTC
TRBJ2-7	.	TRBV6-2/TRBV6-3	TRBD2	CASSSGGTPYEQYF	TGTGCCAGCAGTTCGGGGGGAACCCCCTACGAGCAGTACTTC
TRBJ1-1	once	TRBV7-9	.	CASSLVLGSNTEAFF	TGTGCCAGCAGCTTAGTATTGGGCAGCAACACTGAAGCTTTCTTT
TRBJ1-1	.	TRBV4-2	.	CASSQDEGGTEAFF	TGTGCCAGCAGCCAAGATGAAGGGGGGACTGAAGCTTTCTTT
TRBJ1-1	.	TRBV5-1	.	CASSFGGEGTEAFF	TGCGCCAGCAGCTTCGGGGGCGAGGGCACTGAAGCTTTCTTT
TRBJ2-3	.	TRBV6-2/TRBV6-3	.	CASSRYRADTQYF	TGTGCCAGCAGTCGCTATCGGGCAGATACGCAGTATTTT
TRBJ2-1	.	TRBV5-4	.	CASSLAGGSGSYNEQFF	TGTGCCAGCAGCTTGGCCGGGGGATCAGGTTCCTACAATGAGCAGTTCTTC
TRBJ2-1	.	TRBV5-1	TRBD2	CASSLDSGGAGEQFF	TGCGCCAGCAGCTTGGATAGCGGGGGGGCTGGTGAGCAGTTCTTC
TRBJ2-4	.	TRBV19	TRBD1	CASSRQGASIQYF	TGTGCCAGTAGCCGACAGGGGGCGAGCATTCAGTACTTC
TRBJ2-7	few	TRBV7-9	.	CASSSVETATF	TGTGCCAGCAGCTCCGTAGAGACAGCCACATTC
TRBJ1-5	once	TRBV6-6	.	CASSYESNQPQHF	TGTGCCAGCAGTTACGAGTCCAATCAGCCCCAGCATTTT
TRBJ1-2	.	TRBV5-1	TRBD1	CASSFPGQTYGYTF	TGCGCCAGCAGCTTCCCGGGACAGACCTATGGCTACACCTTC
TRBJ2-6	.	TRBV11-3	.	CASSLPGANVLTF	TGTGCCAGCAGCTTGCCTGGGGCCAACGTCCTGACTTTC
TRBJ2-7	few	TRBV11-2	.	CASSFDGSTTSYEQYF	TGTGCCAGCAGCTTTGACGGATCCACAACTTCCTACGAGCAGTACTTC
TRBJ1-6	.	TRBV7-6	.	CASSLIQDSGSPLHF	TGTGCCAGCAGCCTAATACAGGATTCTGGGTCACCCCTCCACTTT
TRBJ1-2	.	TRBV18	TRBD1	CASSQQGDYGYTF	TGTGCCAGCTCACAACAGGGGGACTATGGCTACACCTTC
TRBJ2-3	.	TRBV24-1	TRBD2	CATSDFAPGLAGTDTQYF	TGTGCCACCAGTGATTTCGCTCCGGGACTAGCGGGAACAGATACGCAGTATTTT
TRBJ2-7	.	TRBV3-1/TRBV3-2	.	CASSPRTSGMTENYEQYF	TGTGCCAGCAGCCCACGCACTAGTGGGATGACAGAGAACTACGAGCAGTACTTC
TRBJ2-5	.	TRBV7-9	.	CASSWGTQETQYF	TGTGCCAGCAGCTGGGGGACACAAGAGACCCAGTACTTC
TRBJ1-2	.	TRBV7-9	.	CASSLANRDGYTF	TGTGCCAGCAGCTTAGCCAACAGGGATGGCTACACCTTC
TRBJ1-1	few	TRBV4-1	.	CASSSQQNTEAFF	TGCGCCAGCAGCTCCCAACAGAACACTGAAGCTTTCTTT
TRBJ2-1	.	TRBV6-4	TRBD2	CASRGREATGEQFF	TGTGCCAGCCGCGGGAGGGAGGCTACCGGTGAGCAGTTCTTC
TRBJ1-4	few	TRBV5-4	.	CASSLGGGNEKLFF	TGTGCCAGCAGCTTAGGCGGAGGGAATGAAAAACTGTTTTTT
TRBJ1-1	.	TRBV27	.	CASSLSWLGGTEAFF	TGTGCCAGCAGTTTATCATGGTTAGGTGGCACTGAAGCTTTCTTT
TRBJ2-4	once	TRBV9	.	CASSPKEGGENIQYF	TGTGCCAGCAGCCCGAAGGAGGGTGGGGAAAACATTCAGTACTTC